This TCR beta chain was sequenced for a study of cytomegalovirus exposure and HLA in healthy donors. Study background: Clustering assigned about 80% of the approximately 430 genotyped donors to the Caucasian-associated ancestry cluster.

Primers included in the PCR were 60 Vbeta and 13 Jbeta primers. Some clones are missing from TCRdb's copy, which holds only in-frame ones; the method was immunoSEQ multiplex PCR. Counted here are 85,000 to 120,000 clones, more than 75% occurring once; the ten biggest clones make up about 6.1%. On this clone: Its antigen is not known.

The study's findings and limits: Sequencing likely produced, as an artifact, a cluster of highly shared sequence variants. TCR beta sequences reportedly predicted most subjects' HLA-A and HLA-B alleles accurately.

The J segment lost 4 bases and the V segment lost 4 bases, leaving 5 bases of the junction unmatched. The CDR3 consists of 15 residues. Germline CDR1 reads SGHTA; CDR2 reads FQGNSA. The receptor was derived from a woman between 45 and 60 years old in good health and CMV-seropositive. The chain couples TRBV7-2 to TRBJ1-2; TRBD1 matches at 11 bases. The sequenced sample was PBMCs. Here the CDR3 reads CASSSWTGGGYGYTF. The CDR3 region has the DNA TGTGCCAGCAGCTCTTGGACAGGGGGCGGCTATGGCTACACCTTC.